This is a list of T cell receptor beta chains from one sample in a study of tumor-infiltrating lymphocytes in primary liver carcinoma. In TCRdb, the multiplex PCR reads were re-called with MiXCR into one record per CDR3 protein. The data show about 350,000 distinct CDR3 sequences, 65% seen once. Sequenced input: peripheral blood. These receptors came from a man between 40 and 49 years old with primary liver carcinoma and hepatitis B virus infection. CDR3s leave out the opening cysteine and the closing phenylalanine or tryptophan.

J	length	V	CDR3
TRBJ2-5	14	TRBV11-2	ASSLRPGQGGETQY
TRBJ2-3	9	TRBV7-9	ASSRLDTQY
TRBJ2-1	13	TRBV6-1	ASSDTGGTYNDQF
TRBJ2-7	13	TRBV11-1	ASSPDSFTNYEQY
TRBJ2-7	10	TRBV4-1	SSSQAGGSQY
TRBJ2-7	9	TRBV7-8	ASSPHYEQY
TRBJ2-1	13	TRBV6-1	ASIRDSLGKNEQF
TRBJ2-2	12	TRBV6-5	ASSYSGSIGELF
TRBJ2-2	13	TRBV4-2	ASSQDGQRTGELF
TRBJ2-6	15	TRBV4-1	ASSQDKTATGANVLT
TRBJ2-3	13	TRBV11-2	ASSQGLAGADMQY
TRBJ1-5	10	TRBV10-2	ASSGDSQPQH
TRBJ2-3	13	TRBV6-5	ASSYSGTETDTQY
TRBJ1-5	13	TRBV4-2	ASSQDGVSSQPHH
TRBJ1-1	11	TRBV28	ASRSGLNTEAF
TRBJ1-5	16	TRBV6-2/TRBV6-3	ASSYGMRQELINQPQH
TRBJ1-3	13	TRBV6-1	ASSQDPPPGNTIY
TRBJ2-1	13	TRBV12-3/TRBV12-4	ANILAGASYNEQF
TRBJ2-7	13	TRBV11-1	VSSTLSGRAREHY
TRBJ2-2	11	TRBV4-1	ASSLSARGELF
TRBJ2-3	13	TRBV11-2	ASSLVAGGAYTQY
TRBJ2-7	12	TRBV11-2	ANSLDREVYEQY
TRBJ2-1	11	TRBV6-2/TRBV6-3	ASRRDSNNEQF
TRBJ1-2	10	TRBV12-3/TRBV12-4	ASTLGGGGYT
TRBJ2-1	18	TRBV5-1	ASSLGIQGARSDSYNEQF
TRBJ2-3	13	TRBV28	ASSPGGSGTDTQY
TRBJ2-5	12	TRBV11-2	ASSLGASAETQY
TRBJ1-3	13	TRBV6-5	ASSYRFYSGNTIY
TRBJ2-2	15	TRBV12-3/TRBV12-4	ASSPQGADLNTGELF
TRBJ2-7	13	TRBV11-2	TSSQTGTGLYEQY
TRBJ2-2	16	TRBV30	AWSATSGRALNTVELF
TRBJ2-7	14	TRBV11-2	ASNSSSGTAPYEQY
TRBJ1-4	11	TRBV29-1	SATRASGEKLF
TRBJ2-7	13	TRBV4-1	ASSPRTDWPYEQY
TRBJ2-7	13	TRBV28	ASSFSGLPSYEQY
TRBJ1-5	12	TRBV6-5	ASRKTGNWQPQH
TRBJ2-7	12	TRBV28	ASSLEGSVGERY
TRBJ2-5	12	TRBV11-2	ASSQTRGQETQY
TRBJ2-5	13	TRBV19	ASSIVAGGPETQY
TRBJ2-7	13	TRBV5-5	ASSSGTSEAYEQY
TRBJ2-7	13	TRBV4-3	ASCQEWTTNLGQY
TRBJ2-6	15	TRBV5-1	ASSGGAGRTLTNVLT
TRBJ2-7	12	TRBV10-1	ASSEPARRYEQY
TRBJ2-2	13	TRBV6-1	ASIRSQGSTGELF
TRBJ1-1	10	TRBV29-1	SVAVQGVETF
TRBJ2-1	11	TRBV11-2	ASSLEPGNEQF
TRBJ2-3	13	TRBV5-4	ASSVRAGSRDTQY
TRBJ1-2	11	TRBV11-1	ASSSGQNYGCT
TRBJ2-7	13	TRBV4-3	ASSQGQGTSGGKY
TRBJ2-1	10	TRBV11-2	ASSLVLAEQF
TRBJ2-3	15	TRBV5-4	ASSHAGGFLRTDTQY
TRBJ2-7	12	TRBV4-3	ASSQDHGSYEQY
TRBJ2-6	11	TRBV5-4	ASSWAGASVLT
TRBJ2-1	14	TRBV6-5	ASTLTGAESYNEQF
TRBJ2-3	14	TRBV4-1	VSSQESTPSTDTQY
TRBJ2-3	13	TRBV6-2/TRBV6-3	ASSYGSGGPVAQY
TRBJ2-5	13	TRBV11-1	ASSSQGQFQETRY